Listed below are T cell receptor beta chains from one sample, sequenced in a study of shared clonotypes between healthy human individuals. Profiling relied on immunoSEQ multiplex PCR, and the TCRdb table lists in-frame clones only, not all of them. Of about 300,000 clones in the sample, roughly 70% were seen once. Sequences were obtained from memory CD4+ T cells sorted from blood. The receptors were sampled from a man between 25 and 39 years old in good health. CDR3s include the opening cysteine and the closing phenylalanine or tryptophan. The order of the fields is CDR3 protein, CDR3 DNA, J gene, clone size, V gene, D gene. The D gene is left open where the match is weak. Expanded clones get a size class; other rows say once, few or many, or leave the size out.

cdr3_aa: CASSLMGNQPQHF
cdr3_nt: TGTGCCAGCAGCTTAATGGGAAATCAGCCCCAGCATTTT
j_call: TRBJ1-5
clone_size: many
v_call: TRBV7-2
d_call: -

cdr3_aa: CASSPGRGNYEQYF
cdr3_nt: TGTGCCAGCAGCCCGGGCAGAGGAAACTACGAGCAGTACTTC
j_call: TRBJ2-7
clone_size: -
v_call: TRBV6-6
d_call: -

cdr3_aa: CASRTGDLMGYTF
cdr3_nt: TGTGCCAGCCGGACAGGGGATCTTATGGGCTACACCTTC
j_call: TRBJ1-2
clone_size: once
v_call: TRBV28
d_call: TRBD1

cdr3_aa: CASSLGGQPSEAFF
cdr3_nt: TGCGCCAGCAGCTTGGGGGGACAGCCGAGTGAAGCTTTCTTT
j_call: TRBJ1-1
clone_size: -
v_call: TRBV5-1
d_call: TRBD1

cdr3_aa: CASSLAGATTDTQYF
cdr3_nt: TGTGCCAGCAGCTTAGCGGGAGCCACCACAGATACGCAGTATTTT
j_call: TRBJ2-3
clone_size: once
v_call: TRBV7-6
d_call: -

cdr3_aa: CASSYSKGQFSYEQYF
cdr3_nt: TGTGCCAGCAGTTACTCGAAGGGACAGTTTTCCTACGAGCAGTACTTC
j_call: TRBJ2-7
clone_size: few
v_call: TRBV6-6
d_call: TRBD1

cdr3_aa: CASSLVGKNIQYF
cdr3_nt: TGTGCCAGCAGCTTGGTGGGAAAAAACATTCAGTACTTC
j_call: TRBJ2-4
clone_size: -
v_call: TRBV5-5
d_call: -

cdr3_aa: CASSLGISGASGANVLTF
cdr3_nt: TGTGCCAGCAGCTTAGGTATTAGCGGGGCCTCTGGGGCCAACGTCCTGACTTTC
j_call: TRBJ2-6
clone_size: -
v_call: TRBV7-2
d_call: TRBD2

cdr3_aa: CASSSQLAYNEQFF
cdr3_nt: TGTGCCAGCAGTTCTCAACTAGCATACAATGAGCAGTTCTTC
j_call: TRBJ2-1
clone_size: -
v_call: TRBV28
d_call: -

cdr3_aa: CASSLSTGNSEAFF
cdr3_nt: TGTGCCAGCTCACTATCGACAGGGAACTCTGAAGCTTTCTTT
j_call: TRBJ1-1
clone_size: -
v_call: TRBV18
d_call: TRBD1

cdr3_aa: CASLRAMNEKLFF
cdr3_nt: TGTGCCAGCCTCCGGGCGATGAATGAAAAACTGTTTTTT
j_call: TRBJ1-4
clone_size: -
v_call: TRBV18
d_call: -

cdr3_aa: CASNGGLAVPDTQYF
cdr3_nt: TGCGCCAGCAACGGGGGACTAGCGGTTCCAGATACGCAGTATTTT
j_call: TRBJ2-3
clone_size: -
v_call: TRBV5-1
d_call: TRBD2

cdr3_aa: CASSFQGPLATNEKLFF
cdr3_nt: TGTGCCAGCAGCTTCCAGGGGCCGTTGGCAACTAATGAAAAACTGTTTTTT
j_call: TRBJ1-4
clone_size: few
v_call: TRBV28
d_call: -

cdr3_aa: CASSSSLGSGAPEAFF
cdr3_nt: TGTGCCAGCAGCTCCTCACTTGGGTCCGGGGCTCCTGAAGCTTTCTTT
j_call: TRBJ1-1
clone_size: -
v_call: TRBV7-9
d_call: -

cdr3_aa: CSVAGYTF
cdr3_nt: TGCAGTGTGGCTGGCTACACCTTC
j_call: TRBJ1-2
clone_size: few
v_call: TRBV20-1
d_call: -

cdr3_aa: CASSNPAGSGNTIYF
cdr3_nt: TGCGCCAGCAGCAATCCCGCGGGGTCTGGAAACACCATATATTTT
j_call: TRBJ1-3
clone_size: few
v_call: TRBV5-1
d_call: -

cdr3_aa: CASSTPGRYEQYF
cdr3_nt: TGTGCCAGTAGTACTCCGGGTCGGTACGAGCAGTACTTC
j_call: TRBJ2-7
clone_size: -
v_call: TRBV19
d_call: -

cdr3_aa: CASSRGAFNTEAFF
cdr3_nt: TGTGCCAGCAGTCGGGGGGCGTTCAACACTGAAGCTTTCTTT
j_call: TRBJ1-1
clone_size: -
v_call: TRBV28
d_call: -

cdr3_aa: CASSSDNSYNEQFF
cdr3_nt: TGTGCCAGCAGCTCCGACAACTCCTACAATGAGCAGTTCTTC
j_call: TRBJ2-1
clone_size: -
v_call: TRBV11-3
d_call: -

cdr3_aa: CASGWSSTDTQYF
cdr3_nt: TGCGCCAGCGGGTGGTCTAGCACAGATACGCAGTATTTT
j_call: TRBJ2-3
clone_size: -
v_call: TRBV5-1
d_call: -

cdr3_aa: CASSRDPPGGYNEQFF
cdr3_nt: TGTGCCAGCAGTCGTGATCCCCCCGGGGGTTACAATGAGCAGTTCTTC
j_call: TRBJ2-1
clone_size: -
v_call: TRBV7-2
d_call: -

cdr3_aa: CASSPFAGDQETQYF
cdr3_nt: TGTGCCAGCAGCCCCTTCGCGGGAGATCAAGAGACCCAGTACTTC
j_call: TRBJ2-5
clone_size: -
v_call: TRBV7-3
d_call: TRBD2

cdr3_aa: CASSELGRTEQFF
cdr3_nt: TGTGCCAGCAGTGAATTGGGGCGGACAGAGCAGTTCTTC
j_call: TRBJ2-1
clone_size: once
v_call: TRBV6-1
d_call: -